This TCR beta chain was sequenced during a study of cytomegalovirus exposure and HLA in healthy donors. A multiplex PCR was run with 60 Vbeta primers and 13 Jbeta primers. Using immunoSEQ multiplex PCR, the repertoire was profiled, and TCRdb retains in-frame clones only, with some absent. The sample has approximately 110,000 clones; the top ten hold approximately 2.6%. The CDR3 consists of 15 residues. The V end lost 0 bases, the J end lost 10 bases, and 15 bases lay between the germline ends. Germline-derived CDR1 and CDR2 are MNHEY and SMNVEV (reference sequence). In the case of this clone: The antigen remains undetermined.

Study-level points and caveats: 164 TCR beta chains were listed as cytomegalovirus-associated. An assumption of roughly uniform sequencing depth across donors underlay the presence/absence analyses. In a later analysis, compared with equally common non-associated chains, HLA-associated beta chains were more expanded.

Although they were nominally healthy when sampled, donors likely had unrecorded immune exposures. V and J are TRBV27 and TRBJ1-4; maybe TRBD1 (6 bases). What was sequenced was PBMCs. The clonotype comes from a man aged 30-40 years in good health and CMV-seronegative. In DNA, the CDR3 is TGTGCCAGCAGTTTATCGGCAGGGGAAATAGGAAAACTGTTTTTT. It is translated as CASSLSAGEIGKLFF.